This T cell receptor (beta chain) emerged from a study of vaccination and CD4 T cells after COVID-19. Overall study results and limits: SARS-CoV-2-reactive clonotypes showed a nonsignificant median rise from about 20 to 38.

This clonotype was counted between two and nine times. The antigen is undetermined. The assay that was used to sequence DNA from cultured CD4+ T cells was the Oncomine TCR Beta short-read assay. TCRdb analysed the PCR reads with MiXCR anew, one entry per CDR3 protein. The table has 9,000 to 10,000 distinct CDR3 sequences, approximately 67% seen once; the top ten hold 7% to 10%. As to treatment: roughly ten-day PBMC culture with coronavirus spike peptide pools or control peptides (ViraFEST assay). Sequences were derived from CD4+ T cells from blood, cultured in vitro, sampled before SARS-CoV-2 vaccination. The receptor's source is a human donor who had recovered from COVID-19.

The CDR3 bases are TGTGCCAGCACAAGTCGAGGGTCTAATTCACCCCTCCACTTT. This codes for CASTSRGSNSPLHF. The chain recombines TRBV6-1 with TRBJ1-6; D unclear. The CDR3 has 14 residues. Germline V CDR1 and CDR2: MNHNS, SASEGT. Trimming left V 7 bases short and J 6 bases short, with 13 bases between.